The 12 T cell receptor beta chains below were found in one sample sequenced in a study of blood T cell repertoires in COVID-19. Here immunoSEQ multiplex PCR was the method, and the copy in TCRdb shows in-frame clones only, minus some. Of some 100,000 clones listed, around 86% are singletons. Sequenced sample: PBMCs or T cells enriched from blood (not recorded which). These receptors came from a woman in her forties or fifties who had recovered from COVID-19.

The count of this clone is one. V gene TRBV11-1 combines with J gene TRBJ2-5, with 7 bases aligning to TRBD2. V gave up 1 base and J gave up 4 bases; unmatched junction bases: 3. The CDR3 length is 14 residues. Germline CDR1 is SGHAT and CDR2 is FQDESV (reference sequence). CDR3 in DNA: TGTGCCAGCAGCTTAGGACTAGCAGGAGAGACCCAGTACTTC. Amino acid sequence: CASSLGLAGETQYF.

This chain connects TRBV25-1 to TRBJ2-7; 7 bases align to TRBD1. Trimming cost V 7 bases and J 4 bases; bases outside gene matches: 10. This CDR3 region has 14 residues. Germline V gives CDR1 MGHDK, CDR2 SYGVNS. The CDR3 DNA reads TGTGCCAGCACTTTGACAGGGAAGAGTTACGAGCAGTACTTC. Translated, it gives CASTLTGKSYEQYF.

This chain links TRBV10-3 with TRBJ1-6; TRBD1 is a possible D gene (5 bases). The V gene's germline CDR1 is ENHRY and CDR2 SYGVKD. With 0 bases removed from V and 9 bases from J, the gap between germline ends came to 18 bases. CDR3 length equals 17 residues. CDR3 nucleotides: TGTGCCATCAGTGAGTCGACAACGGGGGTATCGGGTTCACCCCTCCACTTT. Translating gives CAISESTTGVSGSPLHF.

The rearrangement links TRBV18 to TRBJ2-2; 9 positions match TRBD1. The V gene's germline CDR1 is KGHSH and CDR2 LQKENI. Losses at the gene ends were 6 bases for V and 3 bases for J; bases not matched to a gene: 8. This CDR3 has 16 amino acids. Written as DNA, the CDR3 is TGTGCCAGCTCGAGCGGACAGGGGCTTGACACCGGGGAGCTGTTTTTT. Amino acid sequence: CASSSGQGLDTGELFF. Complete variable domain (other parts from reference TRBV18 and TRBJ2-2): NAGVMQNPRHLVRRRGQEARLRCSPMKGHSHVYWYRQLPEEGLKFMVYLQKENIIDESGMPKERFSAEFPKEGPSILRIQQVVRGDSAAYFCASSSGQGLDTGELFFGEGSRLTVL.

This sequence joins TRBV13 and TRBJ1-1; a weak D match, TRBD1 (5 bases). The CDR3 totals 15 residues. V lost 1 base to trimming and J lost 0 bases, with 9 bases between them. The germline CDR1 and CDR2 sequences are PRHDT and FYEKMQ (reference sequence). The CDR3 reads CASSLEAGMNTEAFF. In DNA form, the CDR3 reads TGTGCCAGCAGCTTAGAGGCAGGGATGAACACTGAAGCTTTCTTT.

The gene calls are TRBV7-8 and TRBJ2-3; D is possibly TRBD2 (5 bases). V lost 5 bases, J lost 6 bases, and 15 bases lay in between. This CDR3 contains 14 residues. Germline assignment: CDR1 SGHVS and CDR2 FQNEAQ. The CDR3 here is CASSGRRLRDTQYF. DNA for the CDR3: TGTGCCAGCAGCGGCAGGAGGCTTAGGGATACGCAGTATTTT.

The V call is TRBV19, the J call TRBJ2-2; D might be TRBD2 (5 bases). The CDR3 spans 15 residues. The ends were cut back, 5 bases at V and 4 bases at J, with 14 bases in the middle. The germline V gene has CDR1 LNHDA and CDR2 SQIVND (reference sequence). CDR3 nucleotides: TGTGCCAGTAGTCTCGGGGTCCGGGGCACCGGGGAGCTGTTTTTT. Translation: CASSLGVRGTGELFF.

The chain combines TRBV24-1 with TRBJ2-3; D might be TRBD2 (7 bases). Trimming stripped 9 bases from V and 0 bases from J, with 15 bases between. CDR1 and CDR2 (germline): KGHDR, SFDVKD. This CDR3 is built from 15 residues. CDR3 in DNA: TGTGCCACCGGGAGGGGGACGGGTAGCACAGATACGCAGTATTTT. Its translation is CATGRGTGSTDTQYF.

This chain joins TRBV5-1 and TRBJ2-2; 7 bases align to TRBD1. The CDR3 consists of 15 residues. J lost 8 bases, V lost 5 bases, and 12 bases had no gene match. The V gene's germline CDR1 is SGHRS and CDR2 YFSETQ. In DNA, the CDR3 is TGCGCCAGCAGGGCTGGACAGGACACAAGAGGGGAGCTGTTTTTT. It yields the protein CASRAGQDTRGELFF. Filled out from reference TRBV5-1 and TRBJ2-2, the complete variable domain reads KAGVTQTPRYLIKTRGQQVTLSCSPISGHRSVSWYQQTPGQGLQFLFEYFSETQRNKGNFPGRFSGRQFSNSRSEMNVSTLELGDSALYLCASRAGQDTRGELFFGEGSRLTVL.

A word on this clone: Other DNA sequences in this specimen translate into the identical CDR3. This sequence joins TRBV5-1 and TRBJ2-7; TRBD2 matches 13 bases. After removal of 0 bases from V and 0 bases from J, the junction contained 0 bases not matched to a gene. This CDR3 has 16 amino acids. CDR1 is SGHRS, CDR2 YFSETQ, per germline. CDR3 loop: CASSLGTSGSSYEQYF. CDR3 nucleotides: TGCGCCAGCAGCTTGGGGACTAGCGGGAGCTCCTACGAGCAGTACTTC. Variable domain in full (rest from reference TRBV5-1 and TRBJ2-7): KAGVTQTPRYLIKTRGQQVTLSCSPISGHRSVSWYQQTPGQGLQFLFEYFSETQRNKGNFPGRFSGRQFSNSRSEMNVSTLELGDSALYLCASSLGTSGSSYEQYFGPGTRLTVT.

This rearrangement joins TRBV12-3 or TRBV12-4 to TRBJ2-3; tentatively, D is TRBD2 (5 bases). This CDR3 has 13 amino acids. V lost 2 bases to trimming and J lost 6 bases, with 9 bases between them. For the CDR3, the DNA is TGTGCCAGCAGTTTACTAGCTGGCGATACGCAGTATTTT. It is translated as CASSLLAGDTQYF.

A word on this clone: This CDR3 is also generated by other DNA sequences in the sample. V usage is TRBV5-1 and J usage is TRBJ2-1; 9 nucleotides line up with TRBD2. The germline gives CDR1 SGHRS, CDR2 YFSETQ. CDR3 length equals 17 residues. The ends lost 1 base at V and 1 base at J; junction bases unmatched: 6. CDR3 sequence reads: CASSLRATSGSYNEQFF. In nucleotides, the CDR3 is TGCGCCAGCAGCTTGAGGGCGACTAGCGGATCCTACAATGAGCAGTTCTTC.